This T cell receptor beta chain appears in the sequencing data of a study of blood T cells in healthy people across ages. The second PCR ran about 6 to 12 cycles with a sample-barcoded 5' primer and J-beta primers. TCRdb reanalysed the 5' RACE reads using MiXCR and keeps one entry per CDR3 protein. The sample lists 890,000 or so distinct CDR3 sequences; approximately 65% were seen once. Notes on this clonotype: No antigen is known for it.

Study observations and caveats: Whereas aged donors had fewer naive CD4+ cells, long-lived donors had more of them and higher diversity.

This CDR3 comprises 15 residues. Germline CDR1 SQVTM, CDR2 ANQGSEA. Unmatched junction bases numbered 9, after V lost 3 bases and J lost 4 bases. J is TRBJ1-3 and V is TRBV29-1; 7 nucleotides agree with TRBD1. The TCR originated in a man under 40 in good health. The specimen was blood. The CDR3 DNA sequence: TGCAGCGTTGACCCTCCGACAGGGAGAGGAAACACCATATATTTT. Protein product: CSVDPPTGRGNTIYF.